This TCR beta chain was recovered during a study of T cells in Graves' hyperthyroidism and ophthalmopathy. For the study at large: Peripheral blood was secured at the point of initial diagnosis, before any treatment.

This clonotype was detected ten times or more. The CDR3 regions of TCR beta were amplified from RNA transcripts. RT-PCR in the first round (using the HTBI primer set) targeted the TCR CDR3. One entry per CDR3 protein results from TCRdb running MiXCR on the multiplex PCR reads. The sample shows fewer than 400,000 distinct CDR3 sequences, around 15% of them seen only once. The ends were cut back, 3 bases at V and 4 bases at J, with 15 bases in the middle. CDR3 length: 15 amino acids. Under 3 months was the duration of disease in ophthalmopathy patients, who also had a Clinical Activity Score of at least 3 and a NOSPECS grade of at least 4. Uncontrolled infection, other autoimmune disease, pregnancy or lactation led to exclusion. Thyroid ultrasound and orbital computed tomography, with clinical symptoms and serum thyroxine and TRAb, informed diagnoses.

V gene TRBV12-3 or TRBV12-4 combines with J gene TRBJ2-5; D assignment may be TRBD1 or TRBD2 (6 bases each). The sample consisted of blood. This TCR came from a man between 50 and 59 years old with Graves' ophthalmopathy. The CDR3 here is CASSLSTGALETQYF. CDR3 bases: TGTGCCAGCAGTTTGTCCACGGGGGCGTTAGAGACCCAGTACTTC.